The 29 T cell receptor beta chains reported below all come from one sample, sequenced in a study of T cells in localized non-small cell lung cancer. Sequencing was performed with immunoSEQ multiplex PCR; in TCRdb, only in-frame clones are kept and a portion is missing. The sample yields over 20,000 clones, about 90% seen once. Source: peripheral blood, taken before any cancer treatment. These receptors were taken from a male donor aged 60 or over with stage I squamous cell lung carcinoma.

The chain links TRBV12-5 to TRBJ2-3, with 9 bases that match TRBD2. Looked up from germline, CDR1 is LGHNT and CDR2 is FRNRAP. V lost 6 bases to trimming and J lost 0 bases; unmatched junction nucleotides: 7. This CDR3 contains 16 residues. The CDR3 here is CASGVTSGYSTDTQYF. The CDR3 DNA reads as TGTGCTAGTGGGGTGACTAGCGGTTATAGCACAGATACGCAGTATTTT. Combining the CDR3 with reference TRBV12-5 and TRBJ2-3 gives the whole variable domain DARVTQTPRHKVTEMGQEVTMRCQPILGHNTVFWYRQTMMQGLELLAYFRNRAPLDDSGMPKDRFSAEMPDATLATLKIQPSEPRDSAVYFCASGVTSGYSTDTQYFGPGTRLTVL.

This chain connects TRBV6-1 to TRBJ1-2; tentatively, D is TRBD1 (6 bases). The CDR3 is 14 amino acids. In germline, CDR1 is MNHNS, CDR2 SASEGT. Trimming removed 8 bases from V and 0 bases from J, with 13 bases in between. The CDR3 protein is CASAKGGANYGYTF. In DNA form, the CDR3 reads TGTGCCAGCGCAAAGGGGGGGGCTAACTATGGCTACACCTTC.

The V and J genes are TRBV7-2 and TRBJ2-1, with a tentative D call TRBD1 (5 bases). In germline, CDR1 is SGHTA, CDR2 FQGNSA. The CDR3 totals 16 residues. V dropped 4 bases and J dropped 2 bases, with 15 bases sitting between them. The CDR3 DNA sequence: TGTGCCAGCAGCTCGGAAGGGGCCCTCCCCTACAATGAGCAGTTCTTC. Translation gives CASSSEGALPYNEQFF. Supplemented by reference TRBV7-2 and TRBJ2-1, the full variable domain reads GAGVSQSPSNKVTEKGKDVELRCDPISGHTALYWYRQSLGQGLEFLIYFQGNSAPDKSGLPSDRFSAERTGGSVSTLTIQRTQQEDSAVYLCASSSEGALPYNEQFFGPGTRLTVL.

Here the CDR3 reads CASKGFLGNTIYF. The CDR3 DNA is TGTGCCAGCAAAGGATTCCTCGGAAACACCATATATTTT. This rearrangement joins TRBV6-1 to TRBJ1-3, with D hard to call. Trimming stripped 7 bases from V and 4 bases from J, with 11 bases between. This CDR3 is built from 13 residues. The germline gives CDR1 MNHNS, CDR2 SASEGT.

CDR3 amino acids: CASSRGEDHAGNTIYF. The CDR3 DNA sequence: TGCGCCAGCAGCCGGGGAGAGGATCACGCTGGAAACACCATATATTTT. The chain joins TRBV4-1 to TRBJ1-3; no firm D call. Trimming took 4 bases from V and 2 from J, leaving 15 bases between them. Germline V lookup: CDR1 MGHRA, CDR2 YSYEKL. This CDR3 has 16 residues.

The V and J genes are TRBV6-6 and TRBJ1-1; D unclear. Germline V lookup: CDR1 MNHNY, CDR2 SVGAGI (reference sequence). Deletions cut 7 bases from V and 7 bases from J, with 16 bases between. This CDR3 region has 13 residues. CDR3 amino acids: CASNFREVNEAFF. CDR3 DNA sequence: TGTGCCAGCAACTTCCGGGAGGTTAATGAAGCTTTCTTT.

J is TRBJ2-2 and V is TRBV7-9, with unresolved D. CDR1 SEHNR and CDR2 FQNEAQ come from the germline V gene (reference sequence). This CDR3 has 15 amino acids. Trimming shortened V by 1 base and J by 3 bases, and 9 bases separated the two germline ends. CDR3 region: CASSLDQQDTGELFF. DNA for the CDR3: TGTGCCAGCAGCTTAGACCAGCAGGACACCGGGGAGCTGTTTTTT.

This clone was counted once. The V gene is TRBV13, the J gene TRBJ2-7; 10 bases line up with TRBD1. The junction had 1 base not matched to a gene; V was cut back by 8 bases and J by 0 bases. CDR1 PRHDT and CDR2 FYEKMQ come from the germline V gene (reference sequence). The CDR3 runs 13 residues. The CDR3 here is CASGTGVSYEQYF. CDR3 DNA sequence: TGTGCCAGCGGGACAGGGGTCTCCTACGAGCAGTACTTC.

The chain carries TRBV6-5 and TRBJ2-1; 12 nucleotides match TRBD2. Germline V CDR1 and CDR2: MNHEY, SVGAGI. This CDR3 has 15 residues. The junction had 6 bases not matched to a gene; V was cut back by 6 bases and J by 6 bases. CDR3 region: CASSFGTSGSNEQFF. CDR3 bases: TGTGCCAGCAGCTTCGGGACTAGCGGGTCCAATGAGCAGTTCTTC.

The rearrangement joins TRBV7-8 to TRBJ2-7; 8 positions match TRBD1. The CDR3 totals 14 residues. The germline gives CDR1 SGHVS, CDR2 FQNEAQ. V was pared by 5 bases and J by 2 bases, with 5 bases of the junction left unmatched. The CDR3 region has the DNA TGTGCCAGCAGCCGACAGGGGTACGCCTACGAGCAGTACTTC. Its translation: CASSRQGYAYEQYF.

This chain joins TRBV27 and TRBJ2-1; 7 nucleotides line up with TRBD1. The germline CDR1 and CDR2 sequences are MNHEY and SMNVEV (reference sequence). Germline trimming cut 10 bases from V and 3 bases from J; bases unmatched to any gene: 12. This CDR3 has 15 residues. This CDR3 is CATEVRGRLYNEQFF. The CDR3 DNA is TGTGCCACCGAAGTGAGGGGGCGCCTCTACAATGAGCAGTTCTTC.

The chain carries TRBV6-5 and TRBJ2-7; 9 nucleotides match TRBD1. Germline V lookup: CDR1 MNHEY, CDR2 SVGAGI. The CDR3 contains 15 residues. Unmatched junction bases numbered 12, after V lost 6 bases and J lost 6 bases. The CDR3 DNA is TGTGCCAGCAGAGACCGGGACAGGGCACCGGGCGAGCAGTACTTC. Its protein product is CASRDRDRAPGEQYF.

The CDR3 nucleotides are TGTGCCAGCAACTCTATAGCGGGGGGTTTCCAAGAGACCCAGTACTTC. Translating it yields CASNSIAGGFQETQYF. This chain connects TRBV6-6 to TRBJ2-5, with 10 bases that match TRBD2. CDR3 length equals 16 residues. V lost 7 bases, J lost 1 base, and 9 bases stayed unmatched. CDR1 and CDR2 (germline): MNHNY, SVGAGI (reference sequence).

The rearrangement uses TRBV6-6 and TRBJ2-3; no reliable D call. Germline V gene sequence: CDR1 MNHNY, CDR2 SVGAGI (reference sequence). The V gene lost 7 bases and the J gene lost 2 bases, with 7 bases spanning the gap. The CDR3 is 12 residues long. The CDR3 is CASTGDTDTQYF. DNA of the CDR3: TGTGCCAGCACCGGAGACACAGATACGCAGTATTTT.

This clone has more than one count but fewer than ten. V usage is TRBV11-2 and J usage is TRBJ2-7; D unresolved. V lost 0 bases to trimming and J lost 4 bases, with 4 bases between them. CDR3 length: 12 amino acids. CDR1 and CDR2 from the germline V gene are SGHAT and FQNNGV. The CDR3 loop is CASSLEEYEQYF. The CDR3 DNA sequence: TGTGCCAGCAGCTTAGAAGAATACGAGCAGTACTTC.

This chain uses TRBV9 with TRBJ2-3; D gene ambiguous. CDR1 and CDR2 from the germline V gene are SGDLS and YYNGEE. V dropped 0 bases and J dropped 4 bases, with 6 bases sitting between them. The CDR3 totals 13 residues. As DNA, the CDR3 is TGTGCCAGCAGCGTAGGCAGCGCAGATACGCAGTATTTT. The encoded protein is CASSVGSADTQYF.

On this clone itself: At one boundary the junction diverges from the germline segment, which might be a read error. The rearrangement links TRBV7-7 to TRBJ2-3; D is unresolved. Per germline, CDR1 SSHAT and CDR2 FNYEAQ (reference sequence). The CDR3 runs to 15 residues. The CDR3 DNA is TGTGCTAGCAGCCAGACCGTGGGCTACCAACATACGCAGTATTTT. Protein product: CASSQTVGYQHTQYF.

This chain uses TRBV2 with TRBJ2-5; no reliable D call. Germline assignment: CDR1 SNHLY and CDR2 FYNNEI. Trimming shortened V by 0 bases and J by 0 bases, and 11 bases separated the two germline ends. This CDR3 has 16 residues. The DNA for the CDR3 is TGTGCCAGCAGTGAAGCGGAGACTTTGTACCAAGAGACCCAGTACTTC. Its translation: CASSEAETLYQETQYF.

In this sample, this clone turned up once. This chain joins TRBV4-3 and TRBJ2-1; 13 bases are a match to TRBD2. Germline lookup yields CDR1 LGHNA and CDR2 YSLEER. The CDR3 covers 15 residues. J gave up 6 bases and V 4 bases, and 3 bases lay outside the gene matches. CDR3 in amino acids: CASSRGTSGTNEQFF. In DNA, the CDR3 is TGCGCCAGCAGCCGTGGGACTAGCGGGACCAATGAGCAGTTCTTC.

CDR3 loop: CASSLVGRDEKLFF. The CDR3 nucleotides are TGTGCCAGCAGCTTGGTGGGCCGGGATGAAAAACTGTTTTTT. The rearrangement joins TRBV5-4 to TRBJ1-4; D remains ambiguous. CDR1 SGHNT and CDR2 YYREEE come from the germline V gene (reference sequence). V was shortened by 0 bases and J by 6 bases, with 9 bases between the two germline ends. The CDR3 length is 14 residues.

The chain has TRBV28 and TRBJ2-4; D is possibly TRBD1 (6 bases). Per the germline V gene, CDR1 is MDHEN and CDR2 is SYDVKM. Trimming stripped 7 bases from V and 0 bases from J, with 13 bases between. This CDR3 comprises 15 residues. The CDR3 nucleotides read TGTGCCAGCAACGAAGGGGGTTTAGCCAAAAACATTCAGTACTTC. Its translation is CASNEGGLAKNIQYF.

The rearrangement joins TRBV11-2 to TRBJ2-1; D ambiguous. The V gene lost 1 base and the J gene lost 15 bases, with 13 bases spanning the gap. The CDR3 extends over 12 amino acids. Germline lookup yields CDR1 SGHAT and CDR2 FQNNGV. The CDR3 is CASSLGFSSPFF. Written as DNA, the CDR3 is TGTGCCAGCAGCTTAGGGTTCAGTTCTCCGTTCTTC.

The V call is TRBV20-1, the J call TRBJ1-1; D is unclear. V lost 7 bases and J lost 8, with 14 bases in between. The CDR3 covers 11 residues. CDR1 is DFQATT and CDR2 is SNEGSKA in the germline V gene (reference sequence). CDR3 nucleotides: TGCAGTGTTAAGAGGGAACCCGAAGCTTTCTTT. Amino acids: CSVKREPEAFF.

The count of this clone is one. The chain employs TRBV19 and TRBJ1-3, with D possibly being TRBD1 (5 bases). The germline V gene has CDR1 LNHDA and CDR2 SQIVND (reference sequence). V dropped 5 bases and J dropped 0 bases, with 14 bases sitting between them. This CDR3 has 16 residues. CDR3 in amino acids: CASSVSGAGSGNTIYF. The CDR3 DNA sequence: TGTGCCAGTAGTGTCTCCGGGGCCGGCTCTGGAAACACCATATATTTT.

The chain combines TRBV19 with TRBJ2-1, with 13 bases identical to TRBD2. Germline V gene sequence: CDR1 LNHDA, CDR2 SQIVND (reference sequence). The CDR3 consists of 17 residues. V lost 1 base to trimming and J lost 5 bases; unmatched junction nucleotides: 5. CDR3 protein: CASSIGMGLAGNNEQFF. DNA for the CDR3: TGTGCCAGTAGTATAGGGATGGGACTAGCGGGGAACAATGAGCAGTTCTTC.

There are a few counts of this clone. An end of the junction differs from the germline gene, which may be a read error. The chain combines TRBV7-7 with TRBJ1-3, with D possibly TRBD1 on 6 matching bases. CDR1 and CDR2 (germline): SSHAT, FNYEAQ (reference sequence). CDR3 size: 12 residues. CDR3 in DNA: TGTGCTAGCAGCGGACAGGGAAACACCATATATTTT. Amino acid sequence: CASSGQGNTIYF.

This chain links TRBV6-5 with TRBJ1-1, with D unresolved. The CDR3 length is 11 residues. Germline-derived CDR1 and CDR2 are MNHEY and SVGAGI. Between the trimmed V and J ends, which lost 2 bases and 9 bases, there was a span of 7 bases. This CDR3 reads CASSYAQKAFF. DNA of the CDR3: TGTGCCAGCAGTTACGCACAGAAAGCTTTCTTT.

V gene TRBV2 combines with J gene TRBJ1-5, with D perhaps TRBD1 (5 bases). V lost 5 bases to trimming and J lost 8 bases, with 19 bases between them. Germline assignment: CDR1 SNHLY and CDR2 FYNNEI. The CDR3 loop spans 15 amino acids. CDR3 nucleotide sequence: TGTGCCAGCAGTTTAGACAGTTCGGGGTATGAGCCCCAGCATTTT. This translates into CASSLDSSGYEPQHF.

This clone was detected only a few times. This rearrangement joins TRBV5-1 to TRBJ2-2, with D uncertain. Germline V gives CDR1 SGHRS, CDR2 YFSETQ. V dropped 4 bases and J dropped 2 bases, with 9 bases sitting between them. The CDR3 loop spans 14 amino acids. The CDR3 coding sequence is TGCGCCAGCAGCCCTGAGGCAAACACCGGGGAGCTGTTTTTT. Protein: CASSPEANTGELFF.